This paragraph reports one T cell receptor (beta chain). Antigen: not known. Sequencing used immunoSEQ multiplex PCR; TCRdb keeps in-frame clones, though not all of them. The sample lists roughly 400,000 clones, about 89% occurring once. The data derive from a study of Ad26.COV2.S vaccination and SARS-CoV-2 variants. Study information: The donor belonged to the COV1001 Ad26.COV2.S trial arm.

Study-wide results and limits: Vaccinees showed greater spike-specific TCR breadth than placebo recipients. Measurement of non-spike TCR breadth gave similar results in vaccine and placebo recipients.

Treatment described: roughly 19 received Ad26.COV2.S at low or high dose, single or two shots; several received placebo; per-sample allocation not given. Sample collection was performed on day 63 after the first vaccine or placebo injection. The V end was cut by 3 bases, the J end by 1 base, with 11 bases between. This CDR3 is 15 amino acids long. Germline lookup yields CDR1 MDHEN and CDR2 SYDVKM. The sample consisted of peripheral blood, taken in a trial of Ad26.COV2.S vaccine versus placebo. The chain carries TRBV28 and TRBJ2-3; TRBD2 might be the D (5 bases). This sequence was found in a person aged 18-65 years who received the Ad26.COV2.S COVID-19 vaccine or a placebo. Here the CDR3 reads CASSFEKRRTDTQYF. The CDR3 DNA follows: TGTGCCAGCAGTTTCGAAAAGCGGCGCACAGATACGCAGTATTTT.